A single count supports the clone carrying this TCR beta chain. Sequencing used immunoSEQ multiplex PCR; TCRdb keeps in-frame clones, though not all of them. In the table there are roughly 2.1 million clones, roughly 91% of which are singletons. Germline values: CDR1 SGHDN, CDR2 FVKESK. Deletions cut 0 bases from V and 5 bases from J, with 10 bases between. CDR3 length: 14 residues. Positively selected for CCR7, the CD45RO-negative cells used as naive CD8 cells excluded terminally differentiated effector memory CD45RA+ cells. The sample is drawn from a study of shared clonotypes between healthy human individuals.

The chain couples TRBV14 to TRBJ1-2; a weak D match, TRBD1 (6 bases). The sample was naive CD8+ T cells from PBMCs. The TCR sequence derives from a man younger than 30 in good health. Some clones in this sample may be carry-over from other donors' samples. The CDR3 reads CASSQERTVYGYTF. DNA for the CDR3: TGTGCCAGCAGCCAAGAACGGACAGTTTATGGCTACACCTTC.